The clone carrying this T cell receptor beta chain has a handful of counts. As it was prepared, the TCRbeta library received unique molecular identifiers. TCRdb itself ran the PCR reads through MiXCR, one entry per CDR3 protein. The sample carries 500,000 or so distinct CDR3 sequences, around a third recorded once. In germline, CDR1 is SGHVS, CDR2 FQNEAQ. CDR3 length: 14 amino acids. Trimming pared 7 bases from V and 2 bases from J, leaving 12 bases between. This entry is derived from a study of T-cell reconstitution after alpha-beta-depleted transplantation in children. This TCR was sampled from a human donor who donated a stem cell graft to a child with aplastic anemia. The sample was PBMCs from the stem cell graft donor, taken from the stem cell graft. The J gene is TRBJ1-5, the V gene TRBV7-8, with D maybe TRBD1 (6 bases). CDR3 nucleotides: TGTGCCAGCAACAAACAGGGTGGCAATCAGCCCCAGCATTTT. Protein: CASNKQGGNQPQHF.